The clone carrying this TCR beta chain was found many times. Its antigen is not identified. The source of the sample is a study of post-analysis software for immune sequencing data. Whole-study findings and limits: Controls significantly exceeded multiple sclerosis patients in normalized Chao1 diversity. Patients showed TRBV5-6, TRBV5-1 and TRBV20-1 among a few TRBV segments more frequent than in controls.

The TCR beta cDNA libraries contained unique molecular identifiers. Roughly 490,000 cDNA molecules came from approximately 1 to 10 million T cells. Via MiXCR, TCRdb re-called the PCR reads, giving one row per CDR3 protein. The sample shows hundreds of thousands of distinct CDR3 sequences, 35% to 40% of them seen only once. The ends were cut back, 8 bases at V and 5 bases at J, with 12 bases in the middle. There are 12 residues in the CDR3. In germline, CDR1 is SGHTA, CDR2 FQGNSA. The receptor was isolated from a girl between 10 and 17 years old with multiple sclerosis. The sequenced sample was blood. The rearrangement joins TRBV7-2 to TRBJ2-5; weak D call: TRBD2 (7 bases). Here the CDR3 reads CASGGGGETQYF. CDR3 in DNA: TGTGCCAGCGGGGGGGGCGGGGAGACCCAGTACTTC.